A single sample is the source of the 13 T cell receptor beta chains below, sequenced in a study of spatial heterogeneity in lung cancer. Time point: sample taken at primary tumor resection. Frozen PBMC, nontumor lung or tumor provided whole RNA, which was sequenced unsorted. TCRdb ran MiXCR on the 5' RACE reads and lists one entry per CDR3 protein. The sample yields 11,000 to 15,000 distinct CDR3 sequences, about 9.5% seen once. The sequencing here drew on PBMCs, taken at surgery. These TCRs come from a male donor with early-stage non-small cell lung cancer.

The chain is built from TRBV10-2 and TRBJ1-6, with D tentatively TRBD1 (6 bases). The CDR3 is 13 residues long. The V gene lost 8 bases and the J gene lost 9 bases, with 14 bases spanning the gap. Germline loops: CDR1 WSHSY, CDR2 SAAADI. Written as DNA, the CDR3 is TGCGCCAGCCAACAGGGTGTGGGTTCACCCCTCCACTTT. Its protein is CASQQGVGSPLHF.

This clonotype came up many times. The rearrangement joins TRBV29-1 to TRBJ2-2, with unresolved D. The CDR3 is made up of 14 amino acids. Germline-derived CDR1 and CDR2 are SQVTM and ANQGSEA. Trimming took off 4 bases at V and 0 bases at J, with 9 bases between the two ends. The CDR3 sequence: CSVAPATNTGELFF. For the CDR3, the DNA is TGCAGCGTTGCACCAGCGACGAACACCGGGGAGCTGTTTTTT.

This clonotype is categorized as medium-sized. Sequence at one end of the junction differs from germline and may be a read error. The chain links TRBV20-1 to TRBJ2-1; tentatively, D is TRBD1 or TRBD2 (7 bases each). The CDR3 is 15 amino acids. Germline loops: CDR1 DFQATT, CDR2 SNEGSKA (reference sequence). In DNA form, the CDR3 reads TGCAGTGCTAACCCCGACAGGGAGGGGGTCAATAAGCAGTTCTTC. It codes for CSANPDREGVNKQFF.

This clonotype was counted at least ten times. V and J are TRBV7-3 and TRBJ2-2, with TRBD1 as a possible D gene (5 bases). Germline lookup yields CDR1 SGHTA and CDR2 FQGTGA. V was cut by 4 bases and J by 1 base, with 10 bases left in between. This CDR3 is 15 amino acids long. For the CDR3, the DNA is TGTGCCAGCAGCTCAAACCAGGGGAACACCGGGGAGCTGTTTTTT. Protein sequence: CASSSNQGNTGELFF.

This clonotype was picked up many times. The V call is TRBV20-1, the J call TRBJ2-1; D gene ambiguous. The V gene's germline CDR1 is DFQATT and CDR2 SNEGSKA (reference sequence). The CDR3 contains 11 residues. The ends were cut back, 6 bases at V and 8 bases at J, with 11 bases in the middle. The DNA for the CDR3 is TGCAGTGCCGAGATAGGAGATGAGCAGTTCTTC. This encodes CSAEIGDEQFF.

This clonotype was recorded at least ten times. This rearrangement joins TRBV7-9 to TRBJ2-2; TRBD2 aligns across 8 bases. This CDR3 contains 16 residues. After removal of 2 bases from V and 4 bases from J, the junction contained 6 bases not matched to a gene. The V gene's germline CDR1 is SEHNR and CDR2 FQNEAQ (reference sequence). CDR3 nucleotides: TGTGCCAGCAGCTTATCTGGACTAGCTCCCACCGGGGAGCTGTTTTTT. Its translation: CASSLSGLAPTGELFF.

This clonotype was picked up many times. The rearrangement uses TRBV18 and TRBJ2-7, with TRBD1 matching over 11 bases. The CDR3 runs 14 residues. V lost 5 bases and J lost 6; bases outside the gene matches: 6. The germline gives CDR1 KGHSH, CDR2 LQKENI. The CDR3 spells CASSGPGQGGEQYF. CDR3 nucleotide sequence: TGTGCCAGCTCAGGGCCGGGACAGGGGGGCGAGCAGTACTTC.

This clonotype was detected ten times or more. V usage is TRBV27 and J usage is TRBJ2-1; TRBD2 matches 7 bases. Unmatched junction bases numbered 18, after V lost 2 bases and J lost 8 bases. CDR1 and CDR2 from the germline V gene are MNHEY and SMNVEV (reference sequence). The CDR3 spans 18 residues. DNA of the CDR3: TGTGCCAGCAGTTTAAAGTGGGCATGGGCGGGAGATGAGGATGAGCAGTTCTTC. Translating it yields CASSLKWAWAGDEDEQFF.

This clonotype was seen at least ten times. V and J are TRBV10-3 and TRBJ1-1, with D possibly matching TRBD1 (5 bases). This CDR3 is built from 14 residues. Deletions cut 5 bases from V and 0 bases from J, with 10 bases between. The germline CDR1 and CDR2 sequences are ENHRY and SYGVKD. The CDR3 region is CAISRGSMNTEAFF. CDR3 bases: TGTGCCATCAGTAGGGGATCAATGAACACTGAAGCTTTCTTT.

Ten or more counts support this clonotype. This chain joins TRBV12-3 or TRBV12-4 and TRBJ2-2, with D tentatively TRBD2 (5 bases). The CDR3 covers 14 residues. V was cut by 6 bases and J by 7 bases, with 15 bases left in between. The CDR3 region has the DNA TGTGCCAGCAGCACCGGACTGGGGAACGGGGAGCTGTTTTTT. Protein: CASSTGLGNGELFF.

This clonotype was counted ten times or more. The chain is built from TRBV5-1 and TRBJ2-1; D possibly corresponds to TRBD2 (5 bases). The CDR3 runs to 17 residues. Germline values: CDR1 SGHRS, CDR2 YFSETQ. Between the trimmed V and J ends, which lost 0 bases and 0 bases, there was a span of 13 bases. CDR3: CASSLVGTRVSYNEQFF. CDR3 coding DNA: TGCGCCAGCAGCTTGGTTGGAACGCGGGTCTCCTACAATGAGCAGTTCTTC. Full variable domain (missing parts from reference TRBV5-1 and TRBJ2-1): KAGVTQTPRYLIKTRGQQVTLSCSPISGHRSVSWYQQTPGQGLQFLFEYFSETQRNKGNFPGRFSGRQFSNSRSEMNVSTLELGDSALYLCASSLVGTRVSYNEQFFGPGTRLTVL.

This clonotype was detected many times. V gene TRBV28 combines with J gene TRBJ2-5, with D unclear. The CDR3 is 15 amino acids. Germline loops: CDR1 MDHEN, CDR2 SYDVKM. The V gene lost 1 base and the J gene lost 5 bases, with 14 bases spanning the gap. CDR3 nucleotide sequence: TGTGCCAGCAGTTTATATTCTGCAGGCGAGGAGACCCAGTACTTC. The encoded protein is CASSLYSAGEETQYF.

This clonotype occurred many times. J is TRBJ2-7 and V is TRBV20-1; weak D call: TRBD2 (5 bases). Germline V lookup: CDR1 DFQATT, CDR2 SNEGSKA (reference sequence). The length of the CDR3 is 13 residues. Trimming took 6 bases from V and 5 from J, leaving 17 bases between them. The CDR3 bases are TGCAGTGCCGAGGGCGGTATTATGGACGAGCAGTACTTC. It is translated as CSAEGGIMDEQYF.